The rows below give T cell receptor beta chains drawn from one sample of a study of spatial heterogeneity in lung cancer. One entry per CDR3 protein, called by TCRdb with MiXCR from the 5' RACE reads. The sample gives roughly 9,800 distinct CDR3 sequences, approximately 10% of which show up once; about an eighth is in the top ten. The sample in question was lung tumor tissue, obtained at surgery. The origin of the receptors is a female donor with early-stage non-small cell lung cancer. CDR3s include the opening cysteine and the closing phenylalanine or tryptophan. D genes are given only for firm matches. Clone size is given for some rows only: seen once, a few or many times, or a class if the clone is expanded.

v_call: TRBV29-1
j_call: TRBJ2-3
clone_size: many
cdr3_length: 14
d_call: .
cdr3_nt: TGCAGCGTTGCTCGCGGGGAGGTGGCAGATACGCAGTATTTT
cdr3_aa: CSVARGEVADTQYF

v_call: TRBV24-1
j_call: TRBJ2-2
clone_size: many
cdr3_length: 21
d_call: TRBD2
cdr3_nt: TGTGCCACCAGTGATCCATTCGGACCCACCCGAAGCGGGAGAAGGGCCGGGGAGCTGTTTTTT
cdr3_aa: CATSDPFGPTRSGRRAGELFF

v_call: TRBV18
j_call: TRBJ1-1
clone_size: medium-sized
cdr3_length: 16
d_call: .
cdr3_nt: TGTGCCAGCTCACCACCGAATGGGCAGACGAACACTGAAGCTTTCTTT
cdr3_aa: CASSPPNGQTNTEAFF

v_call: TRBV5-1
j_call: TRBJ1-5
clone_size: .
cdr3_length: 15
d_call: .
cdr3_nt: TGCGCCAGCAGCTTGGACGGCGGTAGCAATCAGCCCCAGCATTTT
cdr3_aa: CASSLDGGSNQPQHF

v_call: TRBV12-5
j_call: TRBJ2-7
clone_size: many
cdr3_length: 15
d_call: .
cdr3_nt: TGTGCTAGTGGTTTGCCTTCCAGAAGCCCCTACGAGCAGTACTTC
cdr3_aa: CASGLPSRSPYEQYF

v_call: TRBV7-9
j_call: TRBJ2-5
clone_size: medium-sized
cdr3_length: 15
d_call: .
cdr3_nt: TGTGCCAGCAGCTATAGCAGGGACTACCAAGAGACCCAGTACTTC
cdr3_aa: CASSYSRDYQETQYF

v_call: TRBV6-5
j_call: TRBJ2-1
clone_size: few
cdr3_length: 17
d_call: TRBD2
cdr3_nt: TGTGCCAGCAGTTCCCTCAGGCTAGCGGGGGTTAACAATGAGCAGTTCTTC
cdr3_aa: CASSSLRLAGVNNEQFF

v_call: TRBV2
j_call: TRBJ2-5
clone_size: .
cdr3_length: 15
d_call: .
cdr3_nt: TGTGCCAGCAGTGAAGCGCGGGCAGGCTTGGAGACCCAGTACTTC
cdr3_aa: CASSEARAGLETQYF

v_call: TRBV7-9
j_call: TRBJ2-2
clone_size: many
cdr3_length: 14
d_call: .
cdr3_nt: TGTGCCAGCAGCTTAGTAGGGGGGACCGGGGAGCTGTTTTTT
cdr3_aa: CASSLVGGTGELFF

v_call: TRBV6-6
j_call: TRBJ2-7
clone_size: many
cdr3_length: 15
d_call: TRBD1
cdr3_nt: TGTGCCAGCAGGCGACTCCCGGGACAGGGTTACGAGCAGTACTTC
cdr3_aa: CASRRLPGQGYEQYF

v_call: TRBV5-1
j_call: TRBJ2-2
clone_size: many
cdr3_length: 16
d_call: TRBD1
cdr3_nt: TGCGCCAGCAGCGGCTTGAGGGGGCGAGGGACCGGGGAGCTGTTTTTT
cdr3_aa: CASSGLRGRGTGELFF

v_call: TRBV13
j_call: TRBJ2-7
clone_size: few
cdr3_length: 17
d_call: .
cdr3_nt: TGTGCCAGCAGCTTAAGGTCGGGGAGTGTTAATTCCTACGAGCAGTACTTC
cdr3_aa: CASSLRSGSVNSYEQYF

v_call: TRBV24-1
j_call: TRBJ2-1
clone_size: medium-sized
cdr3_length: 12
d_call: .
cdr3_nt: TGTGCCACCAGTGCTAGCGTCAATGAGCAGTTCTTC
cdr3_aa: CATSASVNEQFF

v_call: TRBV2
j_call: TRBJ1-5
clone_size: many
cdr3_length: 16
d_call: .
cdr3_nt: TGTGCCAGCAGTCTTGAGGGACCGAGTCTTGTACAGCCCCAGCATTTT
cdr3_aa: CASSLEGPSLVQPQHF

v_call: TRBV5-4
j_call: TRBJ2-7
clone_size: many
cdr3_length: 15
d_call: TRBD1
cdr3_nt: TGTGCCAGCAGCGAGGGACAGGGGTCAAGCTACGAGCAGTACTTC
cdr3_aa: CASSEGQGSSYEQYF

v_call: TRBV3-1
j_call: TRBJ2-7
clone_size: medium-sized
cdr3_length: 11
d_call: .
cdr3_nt: TGTGCCAGCAGCCAGGGACTCGAGCAGTACTTC
cdr3_aa: CASSQGLEQYF

v_call: TRBV20-1
j_call: TRBJ1-2
clone_size: medium-sized
cdr3_length: 13
d_call: .
cdr3_nt: TGCAGTGCTAGAGACCCCTCGATGGGTGGCTACACCTTC
cdr3_aa: CSARDPSMGGYTF

v_call: TRBV20-1
j_call: TRBJ1-5
clone_size: many
cdr3_length: 17
d_call: .
cdr3_nt: TGCAGTGCTAGAGATAAGACTAAGGGGAATAGCAATCAGCCCCAGCATTTT
cdr3_aa: CSARDKTKGNSNQPQHF

v_call: TRBV7-2
j_call: TRBJ1-1
clone_size: many
cdr3_length: 13
d_call: .
cdr3_nt: TGTGCCAGCAGCTTTCTAAGGGGCACTGAAGTTTTCTTT
cdr3_aa: CASSFLRGTEVFF

v_call: TRBV4-1
j_call: TRBJ1-1
clone_size: .
cdr3_length: 15
d_call: TRBD1
cdr3_nt: TGCGCCAGCAGCCCTCAGACAGGGCCGAACACTGAAGCTTTCTTT
cdr3_aa: CASSPQTGPNTEAFF

v_call: TRBV6-1
j_call: TRBJ2-6
clone_size: few
cdr3_length: 15
d_call: TRBD1
cdr3_nt: TGTGCCAGCAGGACAGGGGGTTCTGGGGCCAACGTCCTGACTTTC
cdr3_aa: CASRTGGSGANVLTF

v_call: TRBV2
j_call: TRBJ1-6
clone_size: .
cdr3_length: 14
d_call: .
cdr3_nt: TGTGCCAGCAGCGAGAACCCCTATAATTCACCCCTCCACTTT
cdr3_aa: CASSENPYNSPLHF

v_call: TRBV6-5
j_call: TRBJ1-6
clone_size: few
cdr3_length: 13
d_call: .
cdr3_nt: TGTGCCAGCAAATTTCGGAATAATTCACCCCTCCACTTT
cdr3_aa: CASKFRNNSPLHF

v_call: TRBV7-2
j_call: TRBJ1-1
clone_size: few
cdr3_length: 15
d_call: .
cdr3_nt: TGTGCCAGCAGCTTAGGCGACAGATTGAACACTGAAGCTTTCTTT
cdr3_aa: CASSLGDRLNTEAFF

v_call: TRBV10-2
j_call: TRBJ2-1
clone_size: many
cdr3_length: 14
d_call: TRBD2
cdr3_nt: TGCGCCAGTCGACTAGCGGGCCCCTACAATGAGCAGTTCTTC
cdr3_aa: CASRLAGPYNEQFF

v_call: TRBV7-9
j_call: TRBJ2-3
clone_size: many
cdr3_length: 13
d_call: TRBD1
cdr3_nt: TGTGCCAGGGGGACAGGGGAGTCAGATACGCAGTATTTT
cdr3_aa: CARGTGESDTQYF

v_call: TRBV7-2
j_call: TRBJ1-1
clone_size: many
cdr3_length: 17
d_call: TRBD1
cdr3_nt: TGTGCCAGCAGCTTACGCAGGGACAGCATTATTAACACTGAAGCTTTCTTT
cdr3_aa: CASSLRRDSIINTEAFF

v_call: TRBV5-1
j_call: TRBJ2-7
clone_size: few
cdr3_length: 14
d_call: .
cdr3_nt: TGCGCCAGCACTAAGGGCTCGGCGGGCGACGAGCAGTACTTC
cdr3_aa: CASTKGSAGDEQYF

v_call: TRBV11-2
j_call: TRBJ2-5
clone_size: many
cdr3_length: 16
d_call: .
cdr3_nt: TGTGCCAGCAGCTTAGTATTGGGGGCGCGACAAGAGACCCAGTACTTC
cdr3_aa: CASSLVLGARQETQYF

v_call: TRBV9
j_call: TRBJ1-2
clone_size: medium-sized
cdr3_length: 14
d_call: .
cdr3_nt: TGTGCCAGCAGCGTGAGCAGGGATGTTTCTGGCTACACCTTC
cdr3_aa: CASSVSRDVSGYTF

v_call: TRBV5-6
j_call: TRBJ1-1
clone_size: many
cdr3_length: 13
d_call: .
cdr3_nt: TGTGCCAGCAGCTTGAGCCCGAACACTGAAGCTTTCTTT
cdr3_aa: CASSLSPNTEAFF

v_call: TRBV27
j_call: TRBJ1-1
clone_size: .
cdr3_length: 20
d_call: .
cdr3_nt: TGTGCCAGCAGTTTTAGTACAGCAGTTACAGGGAAGGGGATGAACACTGAAGCTTTCTTT
cdr3_aa: CASSFSTAVTGKGMNTEAFF

v_call: TRBV5-1
j_call: TRBJ2-3
clone_size: many
cdr3_length: 15
d_call: .
cdr3_nt: TGCGCCAGCTACGCTCGTGGGGCTTTCACAGATACGCAGTATTTT
cdr3_aa: CASYARGAFTDTQYF

v_call: TRBV28
j_call: TRBJ2-2
clone_size: many
cdr3_length: 15
d_call: .
cdr3_nt: TGTGCCAGCAGGGGGACGGTAGCGAACACCGGGGAGCTGTTTTTT
cdr3_aa: CASRGTVANTGELFF

v_call: TRBV28
j_call: TRBJ2-7
clone_size: few
cdr3_length: 14
d_call: TRBD1
cdr3_nt: TGTGCCAGCAGAACAACAGGGGATCGCTACGAGCAGTACTTC
cdr3_aa: CASRTTGDRYEQYF

v_call: TRBV11-2
j_call: TRBJ2-7
clone_size: medium-sized
cdr3_length: 14
d_call: .
cdr3_nt: TGTGCCAGCAGCAGGGATCCCGGAACCTACGAGCAGTACTTC
cdr3_aa: CASSRDPGTYEQYF

v_call: TRBV12-3/TRBV12-4
j_call: TRBJ1-5
clone_size: few
cdr3_length: 11
d_call: .
cdr3_nt: TGCGTTATCGGGGGTGGCCAGCCCCAGCATTTT
cdr3_aa: CVIGGGQPQHF

v_call: TRBV20-1
j_call: TRBJ1-4
clone_size: many
cdr3_length: 11
d_call: .
cdr3_nt: TGCAGTGCTATTGGCTATGAAAAACTGTTTTTT
cdr3_aa: CSAIGYEKLFF

v_call: TRBV2
j_call: TRBJ1-2
clone_size: many
cdr3_length: 13
d_call: .
cdr3_nt: TGTGCCAGCAGTGAGTTGTGGAACTATGGCTACACCTTC
cdr3_aa: CASSELWNYGYTF

v_call: TRBV12-5
j_call: TRBJ2-1
clone_size: many
cdr3_length: 16
d_call: TRBD2
cdr3_nt: TGTGCTAGTGGTTTGGGGATAGCGGGGTCCTACAATGAGCAGTTCTTC
cdr3_aa: CASGLGIAGSYNEQFF